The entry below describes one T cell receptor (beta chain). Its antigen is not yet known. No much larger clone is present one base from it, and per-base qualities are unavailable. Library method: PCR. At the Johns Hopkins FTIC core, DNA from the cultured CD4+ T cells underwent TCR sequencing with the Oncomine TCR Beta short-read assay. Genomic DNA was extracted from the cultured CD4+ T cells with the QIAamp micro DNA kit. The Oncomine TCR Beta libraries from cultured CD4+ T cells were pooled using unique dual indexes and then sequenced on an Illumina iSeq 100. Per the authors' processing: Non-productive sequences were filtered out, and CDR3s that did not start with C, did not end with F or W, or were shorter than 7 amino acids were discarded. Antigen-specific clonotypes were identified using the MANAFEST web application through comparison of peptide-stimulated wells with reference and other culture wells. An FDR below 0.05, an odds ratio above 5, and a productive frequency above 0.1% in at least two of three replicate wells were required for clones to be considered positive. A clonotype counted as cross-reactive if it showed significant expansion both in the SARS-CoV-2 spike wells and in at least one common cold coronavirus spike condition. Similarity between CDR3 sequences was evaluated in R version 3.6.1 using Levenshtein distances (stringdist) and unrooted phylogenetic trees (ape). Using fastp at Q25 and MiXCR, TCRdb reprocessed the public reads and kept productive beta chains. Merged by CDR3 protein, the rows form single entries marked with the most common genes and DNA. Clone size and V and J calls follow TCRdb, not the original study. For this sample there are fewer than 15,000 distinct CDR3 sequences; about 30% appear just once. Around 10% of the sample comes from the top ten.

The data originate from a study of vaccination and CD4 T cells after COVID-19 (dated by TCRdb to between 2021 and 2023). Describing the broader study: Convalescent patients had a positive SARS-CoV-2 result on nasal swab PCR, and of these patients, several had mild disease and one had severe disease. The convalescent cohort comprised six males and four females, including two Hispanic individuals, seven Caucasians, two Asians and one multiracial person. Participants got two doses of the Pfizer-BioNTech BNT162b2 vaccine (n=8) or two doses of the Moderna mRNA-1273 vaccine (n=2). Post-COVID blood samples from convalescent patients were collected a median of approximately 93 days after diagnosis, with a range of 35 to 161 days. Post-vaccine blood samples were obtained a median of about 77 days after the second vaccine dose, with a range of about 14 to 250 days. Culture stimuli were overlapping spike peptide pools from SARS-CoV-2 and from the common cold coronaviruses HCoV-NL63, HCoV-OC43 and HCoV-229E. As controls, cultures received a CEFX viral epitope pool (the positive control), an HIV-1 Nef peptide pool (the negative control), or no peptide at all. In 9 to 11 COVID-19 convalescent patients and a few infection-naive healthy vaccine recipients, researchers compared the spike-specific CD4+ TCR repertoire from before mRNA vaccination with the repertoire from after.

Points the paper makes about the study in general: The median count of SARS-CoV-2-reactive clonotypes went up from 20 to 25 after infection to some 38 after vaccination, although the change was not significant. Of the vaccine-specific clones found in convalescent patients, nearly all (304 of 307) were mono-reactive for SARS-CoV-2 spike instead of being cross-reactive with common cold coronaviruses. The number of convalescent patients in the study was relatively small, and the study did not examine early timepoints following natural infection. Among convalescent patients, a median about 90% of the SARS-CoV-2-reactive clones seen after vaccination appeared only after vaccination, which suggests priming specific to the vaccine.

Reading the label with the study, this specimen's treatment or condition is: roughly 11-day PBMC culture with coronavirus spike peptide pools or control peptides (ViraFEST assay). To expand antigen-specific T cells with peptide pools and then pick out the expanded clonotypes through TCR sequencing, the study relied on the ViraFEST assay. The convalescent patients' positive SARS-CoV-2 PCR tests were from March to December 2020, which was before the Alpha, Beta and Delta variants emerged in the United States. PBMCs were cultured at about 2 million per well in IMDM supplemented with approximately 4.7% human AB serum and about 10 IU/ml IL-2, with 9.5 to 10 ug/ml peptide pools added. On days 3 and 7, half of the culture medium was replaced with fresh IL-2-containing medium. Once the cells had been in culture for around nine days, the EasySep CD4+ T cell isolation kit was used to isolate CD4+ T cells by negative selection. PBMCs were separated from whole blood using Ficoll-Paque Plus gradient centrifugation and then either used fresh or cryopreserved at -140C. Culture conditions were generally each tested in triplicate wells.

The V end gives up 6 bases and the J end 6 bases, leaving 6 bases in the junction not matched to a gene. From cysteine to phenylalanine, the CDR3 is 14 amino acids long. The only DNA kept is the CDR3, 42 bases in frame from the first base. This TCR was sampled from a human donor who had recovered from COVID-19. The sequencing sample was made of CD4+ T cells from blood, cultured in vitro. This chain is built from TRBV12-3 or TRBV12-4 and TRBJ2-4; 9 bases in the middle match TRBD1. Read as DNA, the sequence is TGTGCCAGCAGGGAACAGGGGGCTGGAAACATTCAGTACTTC. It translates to CASREQGAGNIQYF.